Given below is one T cell receptor beta chain in context. Clinical history as reported by participants underpinned cohort assignment. All recovered Cohort 3 donors got two negative PCRs, got clearance, or saw symptom resolution. The data stem from a study of blood T cell repertoires in COVID-19. Study context: T cells, B-cell-depleted T cells, or PBMCs supplied cDNA or gDNA.

Germline lookup yields CDR1 MNHNS and CDR2 SASEGT. This CDR3 is built from 15 residues. V lost 3 bases to trimming and J lost 6 bases; unmatched junction nucleotides: 4. In the original processing: By means of reference gene primer amplification, nucleated cell counts were estimated. Assay: immunoSEQ multiplex PCR; the TCRdb copy retains only in-frame clones and omits some. For V, J and clone size, that table is used; D and trimming come from the DNA. The data show some 170,000 clones, 84% seen once. The sequenced sample was PBMCs or T cells enriched from blood (not recorded which). This clonotype was sampled from a man aged 45 to 65 who had recovered from COVID-19. The chain links TRBV6-1 to TRBJ1-5, with 11 bases lining up with TRBD1. CDR3 DNA: TGTGCCAGCAGTGACGGACAGGGGGCAGGTCAGCCCCAGCATTTT. Translation gives CASSDGQGAGQPQHF.